This T cell receptor (beta chain) was recorded in a study of T cells in Graves' hyperthyroidism and ophthalmopathy (dated by TCRdb to between 2018 and 2021). Study-wide context: Peripheral blood samples were taken at the time of initial diagnosis, prior to any treatment. Once sampling was done, hyperthyroidism patients were given methimazole at a starting dose of 30 mg daily, whereas ophthalmopathy patients were given high-dose intravenous methylprednisolone. Prospective prediction of ophthalmopathy was tested in an independent validation cohort of 18 hyperthyroidism patients and 17 patients who later progressed to ophthalmopathy. The study also compared thyroid tissue and blood T-cell repertoires from five or six Graves' hyperthyroidism patients. For training and testing, the 110 or so patients in the discovery cohort were randomly divided in a 7:3 ratio. TCR Vbeta CDR3 sequencing of 120 to 150 peripheral blood samples (around 45 ophthalmopathy, 75 or so hyperthyroidism and some 17 progressor patients) is reported in the paper. TCR V-J signatures able to tell the groups apart were searched for in a discovery cohort of some 97 patients, of whom approximately 40 had Graves' ophthalmopathy and about 60 had stable Graves' hyperthyroidism.

Results the study describes overall, beyond this receptor: Ophthalmopathy was separated from stable hyperthyroidism by a 13 V-J signature model, with 85% to 90% sensitivity and 81% to 82% specificity obtained in cross-validation and 80%/75% obtained in testing. In validation, progression to ophthalmopathy was predicted by the model with around 70% sensitivity and approximately 78% specificity, a median of around 5.9 months before onset. Most expanded thyroid clonotypes (frequency above 0.001) were also detected in blood, a finding suggesting that blood repertoires may reflect thyroid immune responses. No statistical method was used to set the sample size in advance, and investigators knew the group allocation.

The TCR beta CDR3 regions were amplified from the RNA transcripts. The first round of RT-PCR for the TCR CDR3 was performed with the HTBI primer set and the Qiagen OneStep RT-PCR kit. Libraries were constructed in a second round of multiplex PCR, after which size selection and purification were performed. Sequencing of the libraries was done on an Illumina HiSeq2000 using paired-end 100 bp reads. The published analysis was carried out like this. SOAPnuke was used to process the raw data, removing reads that contained adapters or uncalled bases, had a mean Phred below 15, or lacked an exact match to the constant primer or identifier. COPE v1.2.5 was used to merge the high-quality paired reads, and each unique nucleotide sequence was defined as a clonotype. MiTCR v1.1 was used to align clonotypes to the IMGT TRBV, TRBD and TRBJ reference segments. The analysis was restricted to V-J combinations with a frequency above 0.0001, which together covered about 99% of the repertoires. A TCS score was defined as the ratio between F50 (clonal expansion) and ExV (chaos), using BLOSUM62-based TCRdist between CDR3 peptides within each V-J. Welch's t-statistics and random forest reduced some 510 V-J features to 10 to 15, which were used in a naive Bayes classifier (R e1071). Starting from the raw public reads, TCRdb applied fastp trimming at Q25, assembled clones with MiXCR and retained in-frame beta chains. Each CDR3 protein gets just one entry, which takes the most common genes and DNA from the rows behind it. TCRdb's processing, not the authors' own work, is the source of the V and J calls. This sample comprises hundreds of thousands of distinct CDR3 sequences, approximately 15% of them detected only once. Together, the top ten hold about 22% of the sample.

This clonotype was seen ten or more times. Its antigen remains unidentified. It has no much larger one-base neighbor in the sample; base qualities were not kept. Graves' hyperthyroidism was defined as stable when no progression to ophthalmopathy occurred over 18 months of follow-up. The hyperthyroidism patients were between 18 and 65 years old and newly diagnosed, with a disease duration of less than 2 months. The study excluded patients with uncontrolled infections, other autoimmune diseases, pregnancy or lactation. Diagnoses were based on clinical symptoms, serum thyroxine and TRAb, thyroid ultrasound and orbital computed tomography. PBMCs were separated from under 12 ml of fresh peripheral blood using Ficoll-Paque density gradient centrifugation. Total RNA was extracted with Trizol reagent, and quality was checked on an Agilent 2100 Bioanalyzer. CDR1 and CDR2 are drawn from the germline V gene: MNHNS, SASEGT. V gives up 8 bases and J gives up 7 bases, and the segment between their germline ends measures 12 bases. The CDR3 holds 12 amino acids from the cysteine to the phenylalanine. The only DNA kept is the CDR3, 36 bases in frame from the first base.

The sequence is built from TRBV6-1 and TRBJ1-5; confidence is insufficient to name the D gene. This TCR came from a woman in her thirties with Graves' hyperthyroidism. Sample: blood. The sequenced DNA: TGTGCCAGCCAACAAACACGACAGCCCCAGCATTTT. This translates into CASQQTRQPQHF.